This T cell receptor beta chain was identified during a study of spatial heterogeneity in lung cancer. Sample time point: sample taken at primary tumor resection. Donation came from around 77 patients with untreated early-stage non-small cell lung cancer. Whole RNA obtained from tumor, nontumor lung or frozen PBMC underwent sequencing without sorting. TCRdb fed the 5' RACE reads into MiXCR, producing one record per CDR3 protein. The data hold fewer than 40,000 distinct CDR3 sequences, with around 7.5% observed a single time. Germline assignment: CDR1 SGHNT and CDR2 YYREEE (reference sequence). The V end lost 2 bases, the J end lost 7 bases, and 13 bases lay between the germline ends. The CDR3 contains 14 residues. This clonotype appeared a few times.

This sequence originates from a male donor with early-stage non-small cell lung cancer. V is TRBV5-4 and J is TRBJ1-5; D not resolved. The specimen comprised PBMCs, sampled at surgery. The CDR3 loop reads CASSLEPIGQPQHF. The CDR3 DNA reads TGTGCCAGCAGCTTAGAACCCATCGGACAGCCCCAGCATTTT. The entire variable domain, with the rest obtained from reference TRBV5-4 and TRBJ1-5, is as follows: ETGVTQSPTHLIKTRGQQVTLRCSSQSGHNTVSWYQQALGQGPQFIFQYYREEENGRGNFPPRFSGLQFPNYSSELNVNALELDDSALYLCASSLEPIGQPQHFGDGTRLSIL.